The 21 T cell receptor beta chains below all came from one sample that was sequenced in a study of blood T cell repertoires in COVID-19. Here immunoSEQ multiplex PCR was the method, and the copy in TCRdb shows in-frame clones only, minus some. This table has 150,000 to 200,000 clones, over 80% appearing once. What was sequenced was PBMCs or T cells enriched from blood (not recorded which). The receptors derive from a woman under 40 who had been exposed to COVID-19.

The CDR3 protein is CASSFRVDGEQYF. The CDR3 bases are TGTGCCAGCAGCTTCAGGGTGGACGGCGAGCAGTACTTC. The chain employs TRBV7-9 and TRBJ2-7; TRBD1 might be the D (5 bases). Germline V gene sequence: CDR1 SEHNR, CDR2 FQNEAQ (reference sequence). This CDR3 has 13 residues. V was trimmed by 3 bases and J by 6 bases, leaving 12 bases between them.

This chain uses TRBV7-9 with TRBJ1-4; D unresolved. The CDR3 runs to 13 residues. Germline V gives CDR1 SEHNR, CDR2 FQNEAQ (reference sequence). Trimming stripped 5 bases from V and 5 bases from J, with 9 bases between. Written as DNA, the CDR3 is TGTGCCAGCAGCATGAGGCTGAATGAAAAACTGTTTTTT. It translates to CASSMRLNEKLFF.

The rearrangement joins TRBV6-1 to TRBJ2-6; D is unresolved. V lost 4 bases, J lost 1 base, and 11 bases lay in between. CDR3 length: 16 amino acids. Germline CDR1 MNHNS, CDR2 SASEGT. CDR3 sequence (DNA): TGTGCCAGCAGTGTCGAGAGGCTTTCTGGGGCCAACGTCCTGACTTTC. It translates to CASSVERLSGANVLTF.

The chain employs TRBV7-9 and TRBJ2-7; D gene unclear. With 1 base removed from V and 10 bases from J, the gap between germline ends came to 17 bases. The germline CDR1 and CDR2 sequences are SEHNR and FQNEAQ (reference sequence). The CDR3 has 14 residues. The CDR3 sequence: CASSLDPVTPEQYF. For the CDR3, the DNA is TGTGCCAGCAGCTTAGATCCAGTTACCCCTGAACAGTACTTC. Filled out from reference TRBV7-9 and TRBJ2-7, the complete variable domain reads DTGVSQNPRHKITKRGQNVTFRCDPISEHNRLYWYRQTLGQGPEFLTYFQNEAQLEKSRLLSDRFSAERPKGSFSTLEIQRTEQGDSAMYLCASSLDPVTPEQYFGPGTRLTVT.

The V call is TRBV6-5, the J call TRBJ1-1, with a tentative D call TRBD1 (6 bases). V lost 6 bases to trimming and J lost 2 bases, with 13 bases between them. Germline CDR1 is MNHEY and CDR2 is SVGAGI. The CDR3 runs 14 residues. The chain's CDR3 is CASSPGTPNTEAFF. CDR3 coding DNA: TGTGCCAGCAGCCCCGGGACACCAAACACTGAAGCTTTCTTT.

The V gene is TRBV12-2, the J gene TRBJ1-2; TRBD1, the D gene given by the table, was not confirmed from the DNA. TRBV12-2 is given as a pseudogene. This CDR3 is 17 amino acids long. In DNA form, the CDR3 reads TGTGCAAGTCGCTTAACGCGTATTGGCAGGCCGTTTTATGGCTACACCTTC. It specifies CASRLTRIGRPFYGYTF.

The CDR3 DNA sequence: TGTGCCAGCAGCATTAGCGGGGTAGAACAAGAGACCCAGTACTTC. Its translation: CASSISGVEQETQYF. J is TRBJ2-5 and V is TRBV27; 8 nucleotides align to TRBD2. J gave up 2 bases and V 6 bases, and 8 bases lay outside the gene matches. CDR1 is MNHEY, CDR2 SMNVEV, per germline (reference sequence). The CDR3 totals 15 residues.

This rearrangement joins TRBV7-9 to TRBJ1-4; D is ambiguous. The CDR3 contains 13 residues. The ends were cut back, 3 bases at V and 6 bases at J, with 8 bases in the middle. From germline, CDR1 is SEHNR and CDR2 FQNEAQ (reference sequence). CDR3 amino acids: CASSLAGYEKLFF. The CDR3 coding sequence is TGTGCCAGCAGCTTGGCAGGTTATGAAAAACTGTTTTTT. The entire variable domain, with the rest obtained from reference TRBV7-9 and TRBJ1-4, is as follows: DTGVSQNPRHKITKRGQNVTFRCDPISEHNRLYWYRQTLGQGPEFLTYFQNEAQLEKSRLLSDRFSAERPKGSFSTLEIQRTEQGDSAMYLCASSLAGYEKLFFGSGTQLSVL.

The CDR3 DNA follows: TGTGCCAGCAGCTCCCGGACAGGGACCCTCAATCAGCCCCAGCATTTT. This gives the protein CASSSRTGTLNQPQHF. This rearrangement joins TRBV7-2 to TRBJ1-5, with TRBD1 identical over 8 bases. Germline loops: CDR1 SGHTA, CDR2 FQGNSA. J lost 3 bases, V lost 4 bases, and 8 bases had no gene match. This CDR3 is built from 16 residues.

This sequence joins TRBV12-3 or TRBV12-4 and TRBJ2-7; 8 nucleotides match TRBD1. This CDR3 has 13 residues. Trimming removed 6 bases from V and 5 bases from J; junction bases left unmatched: 6. CDR3 bases: TGTGCCAGCAGCCCGACAGGGGTGGACGAGCAGTACTTC. Residues: CASSPTGVDEQYF.

The CDR3 reads CASSQGNSYYEQYF. The CDR3 bases are TGTGCCAGCAGCCAAGGGAACAGCTACTACGAGCAGTACTTC. The genes are TRBV3-1 (or the pseudogene TRBV3-2) and TRBJ2-7; no clear D gene. Trimming removed 1 base at V and 3 bases at J, with 10 bases between. This CDR3 spans 14 amino acids. Germline values: CDR1 LGHDT, CDR2 YNNKEL (reference sequence).

The chain combines TRBV27 with TRBJ1-2; tentative D call: TRBD1 (5 bases). Looked up from germline, CDR1 is MNHEY and CDR2 is SMNVEV (reference sequence). The V gene lost 2 bases and the J gene lost 1 base, with 11 bases spanning the gap. There are 15 residues in the CDR3. The CDR3 DNA reads as TGTGCCAGCAGTTTAAGCCTCGGGGGTAACTATGGCTACACCTTC. This encodes CASSLSLGGNYGYTF.

The genes are TRBV19 and TRBJ1-3, with a tentative D call TRBD1 (5 bases). The germline gives CDR1 LNHDA, CDR2 SQIVND (reference sequence). This CDR3 is built from 13 residues. V lost 11 bases, J lost 2 bases, and 13 bases lay in between. CDR3 sequence: CASGGAPGNTIYF. In DNA, the CDR3 is TGTGCCTCAGGCGGGGCGCCTGGAAACACCATATATTTT.

Only one count was recorded for this clone. This sample includes further DNA sequences coding for the same CDR3. J is TRBJ1-1 and V is TRBV18, with D unresolved. Trimming stripped 3 bases from V and 1 base from J, with 6 bases between. The V gene's germline CDR1 is KGHSH and CDR2 LQKENI. The CDR3 loop spans 13 amino acids. The CDR3 coding sequence is TGTGCCAGCTCACCTCCGGGGAACACTGAAGCTTTCTTT. Its protein product is CASSPPGNTEAFF.

The chain carries TRBV5-1 and TRBJ2-1; 10 nucleotides align to TRBD1. V lost 4 bases and J lost 8; bases outside the gene matches: 0. Germline CDR1 and CDR2: SGHRS and YFSETQ. The CDR3 is made up of 12 amino acids. CDR3 DNA: TGCGCCAGCAGCGGGACAGGGGATGAGCAGTTCTTC. Its translation is CASSGTGDEQFF.

The genes are TRBV7-9 and TRBJ1-2; D gene ambiguous. CDR1 SEHNR and CDR2 FQNEAQ come from the germline V gene (reference sequence). The CDR3 is 14 residues long. The V gene lost 1 base and the J gene lost 8 bases, with 14 bases spanning the gap. This CDR3 reads CASSLGSGENGYTF. The CDR3 DNA sequence: TGTGCCAGCAGCTTAGGTTCTGGGGAGAACGGCTACACCTTC.

The genes are TRBV23-1 and TRBJ1-2; TRBD1 is a possible D gene (5 bases). TRBV23-1 is an ORF, with its function uncertain. V was shortened by 6 bases and J by 3 bases, with 29 bases between the two germline ends. The CDR3 runs 19 residues. CDR3 in DNA: TGCGCCAGCAGCGATAACGCGGACACGGGAGAGGGTATCGACTATGGCTACACCTTC. Its protein product is CASSDNADTGEGIDYGYTF.

This chain joins TRBV19 and TRBJ1-5; D unresolved. This CDR3 contains 13 residues. Per the germline V gene, CDR1 is LNHDA and CDR2 is SQIVND (reference sequence). V was trimmed by 3 bases and J by 4 bases, leaving 7 bases between them. The DNA of the CDR3 is TGTGCCAGTAGTATTAACAGAAATCAGCCCCAGCATTTT. As protein: CASSINRNQPQHF.

The chain employs TRBV7-9 and TRBJ1-1; 8 bases line up with TRBD1. With 4 bases clipped from V and 4 bases from J, the junction kept 5 bases outside the gene matches. The CDR3 consists of 14 residues. Germline CDR1 and CDR2: SEHNR and FQNEAQ (reference sequence). The DNA for the CDR3 is TGTGCCAGCAGCTCAGGGGGCTATCGCACTGAAGCTTTCTTT. This codes for CASSSGGYRTEAFF.

V and J are TRBV3-1 (or the pseudogene TRBV3-2) and TRBJ1-1, with 8 bases fitting TRBD1. Germline loops: CDR1 LGHDT, CDR2 YNNKEL (reference sequence). V was clipped by 3 bases and J by 0 bases; unmatched bases: 9. The CDR3 has 17 amino acids. The CDR3 is CASSHPGTGGMNTEAFF. The CDR3 DNA follows: TGTGCCAGCAGCCATCCCGGGACAGGTGGGATGAACACTGAAGCTTTCTTT.

The chain combines TRBV2 with TRBJ1-6; a weak D match, TRBD1 (5 bases). This CDR3 is built from 16 residues. Trimming removed 7 bases from V and 5 bases from J, with 18 bases in between. CDR1 is SNHLY and CDR2 is FYNNEI in the germline V gene. CDR3 DNA sequence: TGTGCCAGCAACCTTAGGGGAAATAGGGATAATTCACCCCTCCACTTT. Its translation: CASNLRGNRDNSPLHF.